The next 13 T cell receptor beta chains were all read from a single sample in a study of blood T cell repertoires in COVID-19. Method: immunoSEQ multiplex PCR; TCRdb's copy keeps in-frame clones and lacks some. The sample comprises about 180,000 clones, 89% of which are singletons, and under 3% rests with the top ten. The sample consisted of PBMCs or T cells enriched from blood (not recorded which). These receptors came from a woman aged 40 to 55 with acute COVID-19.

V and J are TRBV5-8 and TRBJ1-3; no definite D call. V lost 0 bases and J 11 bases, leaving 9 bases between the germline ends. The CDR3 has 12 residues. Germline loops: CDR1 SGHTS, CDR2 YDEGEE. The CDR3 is CASSLGGLPIYF. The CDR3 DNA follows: TGTGCCAGCAGCTTGGGAGGCTTGCCCATATATTTT.

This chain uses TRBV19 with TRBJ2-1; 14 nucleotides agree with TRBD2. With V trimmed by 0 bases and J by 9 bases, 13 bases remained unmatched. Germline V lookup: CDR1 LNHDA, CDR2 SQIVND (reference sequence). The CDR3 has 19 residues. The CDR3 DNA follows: TGTGCCAGTAGTATAGAGGCCCAGACTAGCGGGAGGGTGGTGGGTGAGCAGTTCTTC. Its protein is CASSIEAQTSGRVVGEQFF.

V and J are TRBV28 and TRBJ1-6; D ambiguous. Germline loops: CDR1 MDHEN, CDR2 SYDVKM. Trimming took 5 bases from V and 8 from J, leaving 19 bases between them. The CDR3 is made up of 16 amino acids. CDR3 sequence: CASSPPSRGYHSPLHF. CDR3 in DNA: TGTGCCAGCAGTCCCCCCTCGCGGGGTTACCATTCACCCCTCCACTTT.

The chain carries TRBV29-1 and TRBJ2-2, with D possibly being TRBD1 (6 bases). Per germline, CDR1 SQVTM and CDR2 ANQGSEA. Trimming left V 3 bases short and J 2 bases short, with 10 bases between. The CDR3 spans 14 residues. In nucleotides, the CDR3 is TGCAGCGTTGAGGTCAGGGGTAACACCGGGGAGCTGTTTTTT. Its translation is CSVEVRGNTGELFF.

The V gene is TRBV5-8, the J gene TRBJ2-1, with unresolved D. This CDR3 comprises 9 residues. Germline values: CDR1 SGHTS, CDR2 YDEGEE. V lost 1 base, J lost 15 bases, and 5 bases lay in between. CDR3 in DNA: TGTGCCAGCAGCTTGCTAGGGTTCTTC. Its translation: CASSLLGFF.

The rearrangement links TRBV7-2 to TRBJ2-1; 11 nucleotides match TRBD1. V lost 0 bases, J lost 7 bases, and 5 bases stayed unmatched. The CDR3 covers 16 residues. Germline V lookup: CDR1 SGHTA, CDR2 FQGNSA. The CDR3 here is CASSLARDRGGNEQFF. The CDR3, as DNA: TGTGCCAGCAGCTTAGCGCGGGACAGGGGGGGTAATGAGCAGTTCTTC.

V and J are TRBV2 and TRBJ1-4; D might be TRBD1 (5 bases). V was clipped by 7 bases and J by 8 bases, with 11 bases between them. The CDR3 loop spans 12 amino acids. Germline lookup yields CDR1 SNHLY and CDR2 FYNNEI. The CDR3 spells CASTGGGEKLFF. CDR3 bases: TGTGCCAGCACTGGGGGAGGCGAAAAACTGTTTTTT.

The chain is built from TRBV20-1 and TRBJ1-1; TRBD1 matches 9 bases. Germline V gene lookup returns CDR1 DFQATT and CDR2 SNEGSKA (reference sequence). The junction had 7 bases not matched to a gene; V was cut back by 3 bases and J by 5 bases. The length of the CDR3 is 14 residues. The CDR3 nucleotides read TGCAGTGCTAGTGATGGACAGGGGAGAACTGAAGCTTTCTTT. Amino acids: CSASDGQGRTEAFF.

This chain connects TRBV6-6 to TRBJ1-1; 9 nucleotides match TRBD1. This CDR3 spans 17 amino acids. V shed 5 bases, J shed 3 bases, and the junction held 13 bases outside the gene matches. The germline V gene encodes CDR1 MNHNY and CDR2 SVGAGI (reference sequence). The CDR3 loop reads CASSRRTGTGIDTEAFF. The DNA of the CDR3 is TGTGCCAGCAGTCGCCGAACAGGGACAGGGATAGACACTGAAGCTTTCTTT.

This chain's CDR3 is CASSLGAPQGGYTEAFF. CDR3 nucleotides: TGTGCCAGCAGCTTGGGGGCCCCACAGGGGGGCTATACTGAAGCTTTCTTT. This chain uses TRBV5-5 with TRBJ1-1; 8 bases are shared with TRBD1. The CDR3 has 17 residues. Germline CDR1 and CDR2: SGHKS and YYEKEE (reference sequence). V shed 0 bases, J shed 5 bases, and the junction held 12 bases outside the gene matches.

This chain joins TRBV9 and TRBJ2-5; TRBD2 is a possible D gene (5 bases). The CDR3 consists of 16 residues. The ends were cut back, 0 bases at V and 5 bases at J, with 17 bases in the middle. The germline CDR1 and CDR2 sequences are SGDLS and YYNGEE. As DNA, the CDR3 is TGTGCCAGCAGCGTAGCTACGGGTGGCGGGTGGGAGACCCAGTACTTC. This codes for CASSVATGGGWETQYF.

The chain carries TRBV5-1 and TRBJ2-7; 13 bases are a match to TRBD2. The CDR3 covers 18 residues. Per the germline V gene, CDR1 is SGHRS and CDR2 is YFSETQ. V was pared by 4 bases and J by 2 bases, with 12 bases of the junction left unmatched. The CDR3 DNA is TGCGCCAGCAGCGCAGGGACTAGCGGGACCCAAAGAACCTACGAGCAGTACTTC. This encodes CASSAGTSGTQRTYEQYF.

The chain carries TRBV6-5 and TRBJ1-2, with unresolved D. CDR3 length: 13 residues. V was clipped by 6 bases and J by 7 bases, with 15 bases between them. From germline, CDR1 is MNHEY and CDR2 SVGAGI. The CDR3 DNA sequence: TGTGCCAGCAGCGGCGTGGACTGGGCTGGCTACACCTTC. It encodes CASSGVDWAGYTF.